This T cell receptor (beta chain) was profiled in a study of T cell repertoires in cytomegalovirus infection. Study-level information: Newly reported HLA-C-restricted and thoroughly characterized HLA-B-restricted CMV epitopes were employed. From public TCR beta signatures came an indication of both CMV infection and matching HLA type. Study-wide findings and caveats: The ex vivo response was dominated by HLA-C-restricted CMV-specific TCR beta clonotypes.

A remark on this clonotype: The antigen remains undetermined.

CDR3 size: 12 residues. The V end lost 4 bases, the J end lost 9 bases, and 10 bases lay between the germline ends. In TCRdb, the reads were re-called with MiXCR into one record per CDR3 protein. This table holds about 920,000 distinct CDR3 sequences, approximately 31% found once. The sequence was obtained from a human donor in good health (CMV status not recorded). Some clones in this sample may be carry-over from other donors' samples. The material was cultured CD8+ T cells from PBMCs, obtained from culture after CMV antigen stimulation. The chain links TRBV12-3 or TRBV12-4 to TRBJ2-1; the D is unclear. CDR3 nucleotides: TGTGCCAGCAGTTCCTTCTCCCTTGAGCAGTTCTTC. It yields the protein CASSSFSLEQFF.